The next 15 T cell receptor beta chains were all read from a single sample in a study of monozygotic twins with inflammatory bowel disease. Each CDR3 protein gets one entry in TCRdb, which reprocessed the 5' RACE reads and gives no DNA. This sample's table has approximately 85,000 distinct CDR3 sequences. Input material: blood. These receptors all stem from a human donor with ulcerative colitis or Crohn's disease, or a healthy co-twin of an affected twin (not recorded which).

The CDR3 sequence: CASSKGRGFRGNTEAFF. The chain recombines TRBV19 with TRBJ1-1; TCRdb calls TRBD1, which cannot be checked without DNA. Germline V gene sequence: CDR1 LNHDA, CDR2 SQIVND (reference sequence). The CDR3 loop spans 17 amino acids.

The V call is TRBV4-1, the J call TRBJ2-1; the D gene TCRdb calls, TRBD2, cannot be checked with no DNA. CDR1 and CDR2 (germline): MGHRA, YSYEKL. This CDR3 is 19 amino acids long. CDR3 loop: CASSQVLAGLLSSYNEQFF.

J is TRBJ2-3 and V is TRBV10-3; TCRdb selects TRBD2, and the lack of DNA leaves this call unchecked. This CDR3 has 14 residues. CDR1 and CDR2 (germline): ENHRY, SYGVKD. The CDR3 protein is CAISESTSGDTQYF.

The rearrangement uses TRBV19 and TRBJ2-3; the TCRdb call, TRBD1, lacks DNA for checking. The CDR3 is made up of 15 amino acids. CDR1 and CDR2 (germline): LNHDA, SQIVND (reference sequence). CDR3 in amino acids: CASTPLGSGGDTQYF.

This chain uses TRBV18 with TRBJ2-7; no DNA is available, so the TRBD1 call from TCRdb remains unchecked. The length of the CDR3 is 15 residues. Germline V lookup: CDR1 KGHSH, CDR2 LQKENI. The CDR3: CASSPEGSGGTEQYF.

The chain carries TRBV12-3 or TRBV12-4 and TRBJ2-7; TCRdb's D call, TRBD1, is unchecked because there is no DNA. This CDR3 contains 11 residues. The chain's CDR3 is CASAGAGEQYF.

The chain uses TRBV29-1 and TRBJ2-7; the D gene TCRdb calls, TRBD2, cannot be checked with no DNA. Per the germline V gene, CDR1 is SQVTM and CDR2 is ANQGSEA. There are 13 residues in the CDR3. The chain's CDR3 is CSVENAGTYEQYF.

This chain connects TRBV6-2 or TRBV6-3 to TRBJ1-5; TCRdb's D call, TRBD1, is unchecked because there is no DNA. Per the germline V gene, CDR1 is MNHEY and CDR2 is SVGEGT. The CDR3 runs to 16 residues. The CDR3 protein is CASSPEPLYSNQPQHF.

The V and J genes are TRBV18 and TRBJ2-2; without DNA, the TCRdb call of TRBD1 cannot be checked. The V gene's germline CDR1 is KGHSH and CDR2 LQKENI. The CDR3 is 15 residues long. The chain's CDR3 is CASSTGTGNTGELFF. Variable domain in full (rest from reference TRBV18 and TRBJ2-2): NAGVMQNPRHLVRRRGQEARLRCSPMKGHSHVYWYRQLPEEGLKFMVYLQKENIIDESGMPKERFSAEFPKEGPSILRIQQVVRGDSAAYFCASSTGTGNTGELFFGEGSRLTVL.

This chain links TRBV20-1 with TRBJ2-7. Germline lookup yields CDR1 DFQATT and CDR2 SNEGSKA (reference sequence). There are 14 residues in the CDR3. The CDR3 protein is CSAPSSAKNYEQYF.

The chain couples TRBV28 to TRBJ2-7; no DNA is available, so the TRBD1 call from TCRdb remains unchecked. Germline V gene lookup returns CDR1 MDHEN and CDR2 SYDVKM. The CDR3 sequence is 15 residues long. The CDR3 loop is CATTTRDREIYEQYF.

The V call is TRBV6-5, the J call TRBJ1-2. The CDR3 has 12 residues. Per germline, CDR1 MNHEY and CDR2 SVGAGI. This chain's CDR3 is CASQRRGDGYTF.

CDR3 sequence: CASITRPGGNTIYF. The chain combines TRBV12-3 or TRBV12-4 with TRBJ1-3; TCRdb reports TRBD1, a call that lacks DNA to check it against. The CDR3 contains 14 residues.

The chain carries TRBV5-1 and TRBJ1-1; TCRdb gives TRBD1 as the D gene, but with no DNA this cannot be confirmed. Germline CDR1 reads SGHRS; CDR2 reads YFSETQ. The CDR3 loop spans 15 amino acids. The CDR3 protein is CASSLGNRGSTEAFF.

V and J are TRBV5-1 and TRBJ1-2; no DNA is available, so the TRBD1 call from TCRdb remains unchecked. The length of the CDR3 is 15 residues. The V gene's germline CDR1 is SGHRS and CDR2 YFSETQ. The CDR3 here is CASSFTAGTTYGYTF.